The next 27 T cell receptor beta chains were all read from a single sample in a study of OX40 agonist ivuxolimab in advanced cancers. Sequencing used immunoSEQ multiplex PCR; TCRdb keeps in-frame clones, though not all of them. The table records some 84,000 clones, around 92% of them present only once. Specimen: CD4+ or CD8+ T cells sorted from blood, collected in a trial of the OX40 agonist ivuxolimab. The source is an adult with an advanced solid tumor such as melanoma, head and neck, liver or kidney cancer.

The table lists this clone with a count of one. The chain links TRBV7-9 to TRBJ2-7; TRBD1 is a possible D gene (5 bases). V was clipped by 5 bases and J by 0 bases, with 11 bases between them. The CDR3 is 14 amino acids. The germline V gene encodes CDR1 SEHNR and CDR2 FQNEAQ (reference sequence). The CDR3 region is CASSHPRDSYEQYF. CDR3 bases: TGTGCCAGCAGCCACCCCAGGGACTCCTACGAGCAGTACTTC.

CDR3 bases: TGTGCCAGCAGCTTCCCCGGGACTAGCGAGGGAGATACGCAGTATTTT. Residues: CASSFPGTSEGDTQYF. The chain carries TRBV9 and TRBJ2-3; 10 nucleotides agree with TRBD2. The junction had 10 bases not matched to a gene; V was cut back by 4 bases and J by 5 bases. The germline V gene has CDR1 SGDLS and CDR2 YYNGEE. This CDR3 contains 16 residues.

The CDR3 DNA reads as TGTGCCAGCAGTGCTGAGAGGGGTGGTGAAAAACTGTTTTTT. This translates into CASSAERGGEKLFF. The rearrangement links TRBV25-1 to TRBJ1-4, with D tentatively TRBD1 (5 bases). The CDR3 covers 14 residues. The V end was cut by 4 bases, the J end by 7 bases, with 13 bases between. Germline CDR1 and CDR2: MGHDK and SYGVNS. Full variable domain (missing parts from reference TRBV25-1 and TRBJ1-4): EADIYQTPRYLVIGTGKKITLECSQTMGHDKMYWYQQDPGMELHLIHYSYGVNSTEKGDLSSESTVSRIRTEHFPLTLESARPSHTSQYLCASSAERGGEKLFFGSGTQLSVL.

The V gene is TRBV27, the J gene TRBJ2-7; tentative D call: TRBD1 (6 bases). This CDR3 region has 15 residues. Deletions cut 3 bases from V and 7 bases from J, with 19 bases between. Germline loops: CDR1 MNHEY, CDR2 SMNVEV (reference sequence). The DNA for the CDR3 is TGTGCCAGCAGTTTTATGGGGGCTACCCCTCGAGAGCAGTACTTC. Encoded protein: CASSFMGATPREQYF.

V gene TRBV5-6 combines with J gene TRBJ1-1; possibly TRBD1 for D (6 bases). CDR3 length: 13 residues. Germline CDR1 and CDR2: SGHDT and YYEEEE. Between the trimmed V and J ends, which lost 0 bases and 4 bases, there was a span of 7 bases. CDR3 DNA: TGTGCCAGCAGCTTGGGGGGGCGCACTGAAGCTTTCTTT. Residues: CASSLGGRTEAFF.

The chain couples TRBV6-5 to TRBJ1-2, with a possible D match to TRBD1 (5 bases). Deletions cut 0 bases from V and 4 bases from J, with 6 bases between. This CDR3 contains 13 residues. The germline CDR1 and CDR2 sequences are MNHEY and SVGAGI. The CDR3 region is CASSYSGGYGYTF. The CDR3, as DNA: TGTGCCAGCAGTTACTCGGGGGGCTATGGCTACACCTTC.

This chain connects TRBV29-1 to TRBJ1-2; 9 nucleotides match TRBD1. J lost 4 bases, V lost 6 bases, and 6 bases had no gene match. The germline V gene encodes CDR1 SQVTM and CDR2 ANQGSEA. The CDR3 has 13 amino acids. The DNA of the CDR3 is TGCAGCGTCCCTGGACAGGGGTCCTATGGCTACACCTTC. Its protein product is CSVPGQGSYGYTF.

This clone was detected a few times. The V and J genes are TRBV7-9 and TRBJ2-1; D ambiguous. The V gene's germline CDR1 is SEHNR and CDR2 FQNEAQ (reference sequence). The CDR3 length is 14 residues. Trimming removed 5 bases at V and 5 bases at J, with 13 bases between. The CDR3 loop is CASSPPMLNNEQFF. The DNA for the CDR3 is TGTGCCAGCAGCCCCCCTATGCTTAACAATGAGCAGTTCTTC. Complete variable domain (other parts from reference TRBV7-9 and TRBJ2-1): DTGVSQNPRHKITKRGQNVTFRCDPISEHNRLYWYRQTLGQGPEFLTYFQNEAQLEKSRLLSDRFSAERPKGSFSTLEIQRTEQGDSAMYLCASSPPMLNNEQFFGPGTRLTVL.

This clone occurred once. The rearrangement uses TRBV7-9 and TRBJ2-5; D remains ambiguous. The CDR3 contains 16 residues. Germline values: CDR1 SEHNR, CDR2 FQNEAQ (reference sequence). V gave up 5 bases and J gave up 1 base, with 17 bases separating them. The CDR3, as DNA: TGTGCCAGCAGCCCGCAGATTCTTGACTTCCAAGAGACCCAGTACTTC. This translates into CASSPQILDFQETQYF.

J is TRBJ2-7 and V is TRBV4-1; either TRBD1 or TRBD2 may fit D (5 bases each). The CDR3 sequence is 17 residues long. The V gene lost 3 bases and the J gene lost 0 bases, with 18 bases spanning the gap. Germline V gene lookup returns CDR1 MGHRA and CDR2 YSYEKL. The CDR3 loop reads CASSQNPGTVSSYEQYF. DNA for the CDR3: TGCGCCAGCAGCCAGAACCCCGGGACGGTAAGCTCCTACGAGCAGTACTTC.

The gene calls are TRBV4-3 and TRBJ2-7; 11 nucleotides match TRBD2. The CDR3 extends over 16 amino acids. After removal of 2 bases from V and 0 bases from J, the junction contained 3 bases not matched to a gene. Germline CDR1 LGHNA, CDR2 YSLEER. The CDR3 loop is CASSQTSGGHSYEQYF. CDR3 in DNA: TGCGCCAGCAGCCAAACTAGCGGGGGCCACTCCTACGAGCAGTACTTC.

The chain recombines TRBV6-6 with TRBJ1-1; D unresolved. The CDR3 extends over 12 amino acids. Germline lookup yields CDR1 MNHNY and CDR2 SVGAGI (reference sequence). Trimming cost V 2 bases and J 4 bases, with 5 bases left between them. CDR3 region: CASSYTRTEAFF. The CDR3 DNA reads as TGTGCCAGCAGTTACACTCGCACTGAAGCTTTCTTT.

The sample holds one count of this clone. CDR3 sequence: CAWGDETQYF. As DNA, the CDR3 is TGTGCCTGGGGAGACGAGACCCAGTACTTC. The chain has TRBV30 and TRBJ2-5; D gene ambiguous. The CDR3 is 10 residues long. The V end lost 5 bases, the J end lost 5 bases, and 6 bases lay between the germline ends. CDR1 and CDR2 from the germline V gene are GTSNPN and SVGIG (reference sequence).

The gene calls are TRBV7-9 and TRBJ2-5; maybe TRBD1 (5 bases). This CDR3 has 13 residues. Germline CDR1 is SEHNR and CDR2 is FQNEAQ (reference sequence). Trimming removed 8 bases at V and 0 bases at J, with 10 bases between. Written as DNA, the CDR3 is TGTGCCAGCTCAGGGCAGGACCAAGAGACCCAGTACTTC. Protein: CASSGQDQETQYF.

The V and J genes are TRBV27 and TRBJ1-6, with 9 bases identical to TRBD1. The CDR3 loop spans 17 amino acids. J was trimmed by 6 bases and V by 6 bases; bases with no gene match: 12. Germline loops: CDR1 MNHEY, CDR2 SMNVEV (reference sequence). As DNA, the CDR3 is TGTGCCAGCAGCCCCACCGGACAGGGGCCTTCTAATTCACCCCTCCACTTT. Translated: CASSPTGQGPSNSPLHF.

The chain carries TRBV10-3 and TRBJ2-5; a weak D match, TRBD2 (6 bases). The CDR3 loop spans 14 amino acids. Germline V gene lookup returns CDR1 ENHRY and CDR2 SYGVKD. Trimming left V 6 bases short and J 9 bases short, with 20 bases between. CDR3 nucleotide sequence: TGTGCCATCAGCGAAGTCTGGGAGGAAGCGTCCCAGTACTTC. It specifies CAISEVWEEASQYF.

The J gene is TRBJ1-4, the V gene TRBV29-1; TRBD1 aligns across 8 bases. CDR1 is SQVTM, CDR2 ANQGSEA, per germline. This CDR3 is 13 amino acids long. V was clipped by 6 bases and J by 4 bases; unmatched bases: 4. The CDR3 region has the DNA TGCAGCGTCCAGGGGGCTGGTAATGAAAAACTGTTTTTT. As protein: CSVQGAGNEKLFF.

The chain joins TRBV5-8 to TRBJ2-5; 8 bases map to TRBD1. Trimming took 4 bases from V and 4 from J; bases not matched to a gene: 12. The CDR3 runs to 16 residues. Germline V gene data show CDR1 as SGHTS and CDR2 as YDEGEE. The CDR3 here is CASSQQRTGPIETQYF. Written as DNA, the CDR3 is TGTGCCAGCAGCCAACAGAGGACAGGGCCTATAGAGACCCAGTACTTC.

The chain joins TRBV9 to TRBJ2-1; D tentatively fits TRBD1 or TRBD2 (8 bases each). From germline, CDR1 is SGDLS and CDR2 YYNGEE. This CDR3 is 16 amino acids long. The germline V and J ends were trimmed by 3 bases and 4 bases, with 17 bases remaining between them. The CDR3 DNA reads TGTGCCAGCAGCGCCCAGGGGGCGGGGGGATACAATGAGCAGTTCTTC. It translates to CASSAQGAGGYNEQFF.

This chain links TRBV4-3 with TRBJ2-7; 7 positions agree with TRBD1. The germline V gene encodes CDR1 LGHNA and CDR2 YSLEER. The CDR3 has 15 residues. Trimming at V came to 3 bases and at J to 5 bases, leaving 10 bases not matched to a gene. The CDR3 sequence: CASSHAATGLDEQYF. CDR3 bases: TGCGCCAGCAGCCATGCGGCGACAGGGTTGGACGAGCAGTACTTC.

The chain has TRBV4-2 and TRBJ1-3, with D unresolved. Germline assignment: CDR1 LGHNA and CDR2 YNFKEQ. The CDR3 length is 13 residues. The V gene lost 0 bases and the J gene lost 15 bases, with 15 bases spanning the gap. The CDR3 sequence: CASSQEGSDHRYF. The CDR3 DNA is TGTGCCAGCAGCCAAGAAGGGTCTGACCATAGATATTTT.

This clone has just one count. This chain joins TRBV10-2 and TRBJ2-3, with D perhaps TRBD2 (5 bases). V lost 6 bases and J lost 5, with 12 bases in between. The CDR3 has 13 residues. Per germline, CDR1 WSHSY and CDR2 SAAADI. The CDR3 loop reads CASSGEPLDTQYF. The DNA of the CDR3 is TGCGCCAGCAGCGGGGAACCATTAGATACGCAGTATTTT.

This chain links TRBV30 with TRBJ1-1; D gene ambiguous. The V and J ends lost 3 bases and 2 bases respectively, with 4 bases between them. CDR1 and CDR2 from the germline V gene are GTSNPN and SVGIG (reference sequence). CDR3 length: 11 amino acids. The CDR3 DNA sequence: TGTGCCTGGAGGCATAACACTGAAGCTTTCTTT. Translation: CAWRHNTEAFF. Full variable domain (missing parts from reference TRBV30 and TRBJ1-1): SQTIHQWPATLVQPVGSPLSLECTVEGTSNPNLYWYRQAAGRGLQLLFYSVGIGQISSEVPQNLSASRPQDRQFILSSKKLLLSDSGFYLCAWRHNTEAFFGQGTRLTVV.

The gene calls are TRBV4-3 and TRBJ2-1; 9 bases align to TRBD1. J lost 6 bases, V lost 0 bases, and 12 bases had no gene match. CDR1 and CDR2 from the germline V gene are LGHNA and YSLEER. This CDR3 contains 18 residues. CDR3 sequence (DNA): TGCGCCAGCAGCCAAGACCCCCCACAGGGGGCCACAAGCAATGAGCAGTTCTTC. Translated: CASSQDPPQGATSNEQFF.

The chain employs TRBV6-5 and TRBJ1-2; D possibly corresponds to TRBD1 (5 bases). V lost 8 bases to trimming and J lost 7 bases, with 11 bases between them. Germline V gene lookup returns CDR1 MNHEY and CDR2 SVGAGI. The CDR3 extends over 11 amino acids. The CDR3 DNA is TGTGCCAGCGGGACGGGACGTGGCTACACCTTC. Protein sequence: CASGTGRGYTF.

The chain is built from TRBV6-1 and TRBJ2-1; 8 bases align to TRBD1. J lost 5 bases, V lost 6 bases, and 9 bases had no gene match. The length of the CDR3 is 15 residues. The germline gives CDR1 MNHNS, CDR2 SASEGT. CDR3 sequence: CASRTMTGVNNEQFF. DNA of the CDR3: TGTGCCAGCAGGACGATGACAGGGGTTAACAATGAGCAGTTCTTC.

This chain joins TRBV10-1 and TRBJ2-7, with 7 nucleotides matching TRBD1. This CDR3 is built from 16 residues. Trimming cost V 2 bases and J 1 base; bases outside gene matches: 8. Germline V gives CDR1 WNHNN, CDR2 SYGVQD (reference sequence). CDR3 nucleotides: TGCGCCAGCAGTGAGATCGGGACAGCTTATTCCTACGAGCAGTACTTC. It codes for CASSEIGTAYSYEQYF.